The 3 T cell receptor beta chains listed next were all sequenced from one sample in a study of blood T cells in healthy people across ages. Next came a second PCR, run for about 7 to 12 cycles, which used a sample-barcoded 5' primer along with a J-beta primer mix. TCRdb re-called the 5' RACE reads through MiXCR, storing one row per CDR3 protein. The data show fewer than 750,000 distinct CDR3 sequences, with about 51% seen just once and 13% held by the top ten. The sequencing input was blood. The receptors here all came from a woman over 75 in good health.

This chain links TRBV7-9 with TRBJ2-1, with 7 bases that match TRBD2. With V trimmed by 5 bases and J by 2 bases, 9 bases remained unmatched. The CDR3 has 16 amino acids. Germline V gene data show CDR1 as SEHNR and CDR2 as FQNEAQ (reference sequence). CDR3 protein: CASSQTSGTTYNEQFF. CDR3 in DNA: TGTGCCAGCAGCCAGACCTCCGGGACTACCTACAATGAGCAGTTCTTC.

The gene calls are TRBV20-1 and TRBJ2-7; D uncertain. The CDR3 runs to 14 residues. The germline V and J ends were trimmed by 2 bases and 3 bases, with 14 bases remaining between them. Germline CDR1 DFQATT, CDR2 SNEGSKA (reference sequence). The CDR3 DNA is TGCAGTGCTAGAAGTGGGATACTATACTACGAGCAGTACTTC. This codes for CSARSGILYYEQYF.

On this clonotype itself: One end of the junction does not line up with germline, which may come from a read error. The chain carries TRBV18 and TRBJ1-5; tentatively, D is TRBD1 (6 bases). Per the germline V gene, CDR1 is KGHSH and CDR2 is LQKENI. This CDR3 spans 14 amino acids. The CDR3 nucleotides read TGTGCCGGCTCACCGAGGACAGACGATCAGCCCCAGCATTTT. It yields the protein CAGSPRTDDQPQHF.